A single sample is the source of the 10 T cell receptor beta chains below, sequenced in a study of T-cell reconstitution after alpha-beta-depleted transplantation in children. It was with unique molecular identifiers that the TCRbeta library was prepared. TCRdb reprocessed the PCR reads via MiXCR and lists one record per CDR3 protein. The sample shows hundreds of thousands of distinct CDR3 sequences, under 15% of them seen only once. Sequencing was performed on PBMCs, taken before TCRalphabeta/CD19-depleted stem cell transplant. Every receptor here comes from a girl aged 2-9 years with congenital amegakaryocytic thrombocytopenia, due to receive a stem cell transplant.

As concerns this clonotype: This sequence may be a read error, since a much larger clone differs from it by one base. The chain couples TRBV10-3 to TRBJ2-2; 7 nucleotides line up with TRBD2. The CDR3 consists of 17 residues. The J segment lost 4 bases and the V segment lost 8 bases, leaving 16 bases of the junction unmatched. Per the germline V gene, CDR1 is ENHRY and CDR2 is SYGVKD. Written as DNA, the CDR3 is TGTGCCATCTACGGCCGGGAGGAGTTGGGGAGCACCGGGGAGCTGTTTTTT. Translating gives CAIYGREELGSTGELFF.

This chain links TRBV7-9 with TRBJ1-2, with a possible D match to TRBD1 (5 bases). The CDR3 is made up of 13 amino acids. Germline V gives CDR1 SEHNR, CDR2 FQNEAQ (reference sequence). Trimming left V 5 bases short and J 6 bases short, with 13 bases between. In nucleotides, the CDR3 is TGTGCCAGCAGCCCCGGGGGTGGAGATGGCTACACCTTC. It encodes CASSPGGGDGYTF.

At least ten counts were recorded for this clonotype. The rearrangement links TRBV10-3 to TRBJ2-2; tentatively, D is TRBD1 (5 bases). The CDR3 contains 17 residues. Germline CDR1 ENHRY, CDR2 SYGVKD. V lost 2 bases and J lost 6, with 19 bases in between. CDR3 region: CAISEAGAYRVPGELFF. The CDR3 DNA follows: TGTGCCATCAGTGAGGCTGGGGCATATCGGGTGCCCGGGGAGCTGTTTTTT.

This rearrangement joins TRBV5-1 to TRBJ1-2, with D maybe TRBD1 (5 bases). Trimming pared 0 bases from V and 4 bases from J, leaving 16 bases between. Germline V gene lookup returns CDR1 SGHRS and CDR2 YFSETQ. This CDR3 is built from 16 residues. The CDR3 reads CASSLDTTGGSYGYTF. CDR3 coding DNA: TGCGCCAGCAGCTTGGACACGACGGGGGGGAGCTATGGCTACACCTTC.

At least ten counts were recorded for this clonotype. The genes are TRBV20-1 and TRBJ2-2, with 10 bases matching TRBD2. The CDR3 length is 14 residues. V trimming: 6 bases; J trimming: 3 bases; junction bases outside the gene matches: 4. Looked up from germline, CDR1 is DFQATT and CDR2 is SNEGSKA (reference sequence). CDR3: CSAPGTSDTGELFF. CDR3 nucleotides: TGCAGTGCCCCCGGGACTAGCGACACCGGGGAGCTGTTTTTT.

On this clonotype: With a much larger clone just one base away, this may be a read error. The V and J genes are TRBV3-1 and TRBJ2-7; 8 bases align to TRBD2. The V segment lost 0 bases and the J segment 3 bases; nucleotides outside the gene matches: 4. CDR1 and CDR2 from the germline V gene are LGHDT and YNNKEL (reference sequence). CDR3 size: 15 residues. The CDR3 reads CASSQDRLAGYEQYF. The CDR3, as DNA: TGTGCCAGCAGCCAAGATAGGCTAGCGGGCTACGAGCAGTACTTC.

This clonotype was seen repeatedly, ten times or more. This sequence joins TRBV12-3 or TRBV12-4 and TRBJ2-2; D not resolved. This CDR3 has 14 amino acids. V shed 7 bases and J shed 0 bases, with 9 bases lying between them. For the CDR3, the DNA is TGTGCCAGCACGTATCTCGCGAACACCGGGGAGCTGTTTTTT. Its protein is CASTYLANTGELFF.

The chain is built from TRBV7-9 and TRBJ2-3; 10 bases map to TRBD2. Germline CDR1 is SEHNR and CDR2 is FQNEAQ (reference sequence). This CDR3 comprises 17 residues. Losses at the gene ends were 0 bases for V and 0 bases for J; bases not matched to a gene: 3. The CDR3 region is CASSLALAGVSTDTQYF. CDR3 in DNA: TGTGCCAGCAGCTTAGCCCTAGCGGGAGTAAGCACAGATACGCAGTATTTT. Full variable domain (remainder filled in from reference TRBV7-9 and TRBJ2-3): DTGVSQNPRHKITKRGQNVTFRCDPISEHNRLYWYRQTLGQGPEFLTYFQNEAQLEKSRLLSDRFSAERPKGSFSTLEIQRTEQGDSAMYLCASSLALAGVSTDTQYFGPGTRLTVL.

The J gene is TRBJ2-5, the V gene TRBV12-3 or TRBV12-4; D uncertain. The CDR3 has 13 residues. The germline V and J ends were trimmed by 2 bases and 2 bases, with 6 bases remaining between them. Here the CDR3 reads CASSLWVQETQYF. As DNA, the CDR3 is TGTGCCAGCAGTTTATGGGTACAAGAGACCCAGTACTTC.

This clonotype was detected only a few times. The chain employs TRBV20-1 and TRBJ2-4, with D hard to call. Looked up from germline, CDR1 is DFQATT and CDR2 is SNEGSKA (reference sequence). V was trimmed by 3 bases and J by 2 bases, leaving 8 bases between them. The length of the CDR3 is 13 residues. This chain's CDR3 is CSARLVTKNIQYF. The CDR3 DNA is TGCAGTGCTAGGCTAGTGACCAAAAACATTCAGTACTTC.